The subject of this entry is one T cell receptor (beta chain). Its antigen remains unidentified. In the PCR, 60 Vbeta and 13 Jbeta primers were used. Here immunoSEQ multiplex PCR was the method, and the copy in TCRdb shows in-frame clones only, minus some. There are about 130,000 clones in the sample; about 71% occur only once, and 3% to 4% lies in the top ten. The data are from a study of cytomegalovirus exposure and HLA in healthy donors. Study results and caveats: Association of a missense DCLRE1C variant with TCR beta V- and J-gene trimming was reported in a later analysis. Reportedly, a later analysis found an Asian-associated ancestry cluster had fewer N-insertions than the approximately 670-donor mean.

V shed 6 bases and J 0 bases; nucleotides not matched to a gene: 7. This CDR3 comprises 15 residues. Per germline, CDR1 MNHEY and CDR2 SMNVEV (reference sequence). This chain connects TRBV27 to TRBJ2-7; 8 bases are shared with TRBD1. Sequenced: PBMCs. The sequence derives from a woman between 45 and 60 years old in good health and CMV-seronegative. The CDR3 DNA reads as TGTGCCAGCAGCTCCCGGGACAGGAGCTCCTACGAGCAGTACTTC. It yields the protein CASSSRDRSSYEQYF.